The following is a T cell receptor beta chain sequence with its context. These data belong to a study of blood T cell repertoires in COVID-19. Study information: The samples span acute and convalescent COVID-19 from the United States, Italy and Spain. The analysed material was cDNA or gDNA that came from T cells, B-cell-depleted T cells, or PBMCs.

Trimming cost V 5 bases and J 0 bases, with 9 bases left between them. Germline V gives CDR1 MNHEY, CDR2 SMNVEV (reference sequence). This CDR3 contains 14 residues. Per the original data handling: Reference gene primers were amplified, and this amplification served to estimate nucleated cell counts. Here immunoSEQ multiplex PCR was the method, and the copy in TCRdb shows in-frame clones only, minus some. The DNA gave D and trimming, while V, J and clone size come from that table. The table has 90,000 to 150,000 clones, about four fifths seen once. Source material: peripheral blood. The genes are TRBV27 and TRBJ2-3; D may be TRBD1 (5 bases). This TCR derives from a human donor in a cohort sampled during active COVID-19. Here the CDR3 DNA reads TGTGCCAGCAGTAAACAGGTTAGCACAGATACGCAGTATTTT. Translating it yields CASSKQVSTDTQYF.